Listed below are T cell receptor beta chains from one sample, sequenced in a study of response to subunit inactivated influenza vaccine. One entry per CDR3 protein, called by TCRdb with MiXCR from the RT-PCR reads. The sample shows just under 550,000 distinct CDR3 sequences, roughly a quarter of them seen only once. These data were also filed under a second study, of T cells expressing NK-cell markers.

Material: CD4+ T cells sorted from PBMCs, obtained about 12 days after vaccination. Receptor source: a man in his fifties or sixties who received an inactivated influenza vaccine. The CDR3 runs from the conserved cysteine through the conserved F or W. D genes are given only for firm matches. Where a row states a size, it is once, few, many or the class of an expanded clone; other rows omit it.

CDR3 protein: CASSDRGGRGEQFF; CDR3 DNA: TGTGCCAGCAGTGACCGGGGAGGGCGAGGGGAGCAGTTCTTC; J gene: TRBJ2-1; clone size: few; D gene: TRBD2; V gene: TRBV12-3/TRBV12-4
CDR3 protein: CASSGWGLHVEQYF; CDR3 DNA: TGCGCCAGCAGTGGATGGGGACTACACGTGGAGCAGTACTTC; J gene: TRBJ2-7; clone size: -; D gene: TRBD2; V gene: TRBV10-1
CDR3 protein: CASSLAPLGTGAQETQYF; CDR3 DNA: TGTGCCAGCAGCTTAGCCCCCCTTGGGACAGGGGCTCAAGAGACCCAGTACTTC; J gene: TRBJ2-5; clone size: -; D gene: TRBD1; V gene: TRBV7-2
CDR3 protein: CASSQDTWDRPNTEAFF; CDR3 DNA: TGCGCCAGCAGCCAAGATACCTGGGACAGGCCTAACACTGAAGCTTTCTTT; J gene: TRBJ1-1; clone size: -; D gene: TRBD1; V gene: TRBV4-3
CDR3 protein: CASSYSTGLAGNTDTQYF; CDR3 DNA: TGTGCCAGCAGTTACTCAACCGGACTAGCGGGGAACACAGATACGCAGTATTTT; J gene: TRBJ2-3; clone size: -; D gene: TRBD2; V gene: TRBV6-5
CDR3 protein: CAINAGKNQPQHF; CDR3 DNA: TGTGCCATCAATGCGGGGAAAAATCAGCCCCAGCATTTT; J gene: TRBJ1-5; clone size: once; D gene: -; V gene: TRBV10-3
CDR3 protein: CSAQTGGDQPQHF; CDR3 DNA: TGCAGTGCTCAGACAGGGGGCGATCAGCCCCAGCATTTT; J gene: TRBJ1-5; clone size: many; D gene: TRBD1; V gene: TRBV20-1
CDR3 protein: CSARDPTGGAGVTQYF; CDR3 DNA: TGCAGTGCTAGAGACCCAACAGGGGGCGCGGGGGTTACGCAGTATTTT; J gene: TRBJ2-3; clone size: many; D gene: TRBD1; V gene: TRBV20-1
CDR3 protein: CSVESYRSYNEQFF; CDR3 DNA: TGCAGCGTTGAGAGCTATCGCTCCTACAATGAGCAGTTCTTC; J gene: TRBJ2-1; clone size: -; D gene: -; V gene: TRBV29-1
CDR3 protein: CASTTGPTYEQYF; CDR3 DNA: TGTGCCAGCACGACAGGGCCAACCTACGAGCAGTACTTC; J gene: TRBJ2-7; clone size: -; D gene: TRBD1; V gene: TRBV14
CDR3 protein: CASSLGPDFDEQFF; CDR3 DNA: TGTGCCAGCAGCTTGGGACCAGATTTCGATGAGCAGTTCTTC; J gene: TRBJ2-1; clone size: few; D gene: -; V gene: TRBV9
CDR3 protein: CASSSGGVGEQFF; CDR3 DNA: TGTGCCAGCTCTAGCGGGGGGGTGGGTGAGCAGTTCTTC; J gene: TRBJ2-1; clone size: once; D gene: TRBD2; V gene: TRBV6-1
CDR3 protein: CSARATGAGNTIYF; CDR3 DNA: TGCAGTGCTAGAGCAACAGGGGCCGGAAACACCATATATTTT; J gene: TRBJ1-3; clone size: -; D gene: TRBD1; V gene: TRBV20-1